The clone carrying this TCR beta chain was seen once. This record comes from a study of blood T cell repertoires in COVID-19. The wider study: Samples taken during acute and convalescent COVID-19 were collected in the United States, Italy and Spain. T cells, B-cell-depleted T cells, or PBMCs supplied cDNA or gDNA.

Per the original data handling: From reference gene primer amplification, estimates of nucleated cell counts were derived. The assay was immunoSEQ multiplex PCR, and TCRdb's table has in-frame clones only and misses some. The DNA was the basis for D and trimming; V, J and clone size are from that table. The table records 110,000 to 150,000 clones, almost 90% of them present only once. This sequence was found in a woman aged 60-75 years with acute or convalescent COVID-19. Material: peripheral blood.

Here the CDR3 reads CASSYGTGYGYTF. CDR3 bases: TGTGCCAGCAGCTACGGGACAGGCTATGGCTACACCTTC. The chain uses TRBV7-3 and TRBJ1-2; TRBD1 matches at 8 bases. Germline values: CDR1 SGHTA, CDR2 FQGTGA. Germline trimming cut 4 bases from V and 4 bases from J; bases unmatched to any gene: 2. The CDR3 contains 13 residues.